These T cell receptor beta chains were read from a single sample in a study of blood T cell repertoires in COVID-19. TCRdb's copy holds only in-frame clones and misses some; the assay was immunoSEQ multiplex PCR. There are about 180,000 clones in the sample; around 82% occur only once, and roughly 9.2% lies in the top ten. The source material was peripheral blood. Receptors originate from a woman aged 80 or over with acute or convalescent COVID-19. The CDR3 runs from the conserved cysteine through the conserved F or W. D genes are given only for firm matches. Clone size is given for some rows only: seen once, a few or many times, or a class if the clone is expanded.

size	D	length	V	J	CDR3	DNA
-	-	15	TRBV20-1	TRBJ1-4	CSASPPGGAREKLFF	TGCAGTGCTAGTCCCCCGGGGGGCGCAAGGGAAAAACTGTTTTTT
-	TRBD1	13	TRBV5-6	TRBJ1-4	CASSMRQGEKLFF	TGTGCCAGCAGCATGAGACAGGGAGAAAAACTGTTTTTT
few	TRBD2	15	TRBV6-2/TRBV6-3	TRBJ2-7	CASSSRGLADYEQYF	TGTGCCAGCAGTTCGAGAGGACTAGCAGACTACGAGCAGTACTTC
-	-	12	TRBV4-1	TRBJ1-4	CASSQDREKLFF	TGCGCCAGCAGCCAAGATCGGGAAAAACTGTTTTTT
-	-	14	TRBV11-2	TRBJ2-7	CASSLGTRVEEQYF	TGTGCCAGCAGCTTAGGCACCAGGGTCGAGGAGCAGTACTTC
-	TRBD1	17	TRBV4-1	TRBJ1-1	CASSQVGQGAGATEAFF	TGCGCCAGCAGCCAAGTGGGACAGGGGGCGGGTGCCACTGAAGCTTTCTTT
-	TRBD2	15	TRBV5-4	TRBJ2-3	CASNTLGLAGNTQYF	TGTGCCAGCAACACACTTGGACTAGCGGGTAATACGCAGTATTTT
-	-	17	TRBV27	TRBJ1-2	CASSSGVGSGKFYGYTF	TGTGCCAGCAGTTCGGGGGTCGGGTCAGGGAAGTTCTATGGCTACACCTTC
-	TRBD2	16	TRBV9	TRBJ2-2	CASSRTSGGNTGELFF	TGTGCCAGCAGCCGGACTAGCGGGGGGAACACCGGGGAGCTGTTTTTT
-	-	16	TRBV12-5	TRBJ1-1	CASGFTRGDENTEAFF	TGTGCTAGTGGTTTCACTCGGGGGGATGAGAACACTGAAGCTTTCTTT
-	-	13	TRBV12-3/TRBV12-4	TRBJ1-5	CASGPAGGQPQHF	TGTGCCAGCGGACCTGCGGGTGGTCAGCCCCAGCATTTT
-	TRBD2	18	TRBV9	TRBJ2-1	CASSVGASGRGRLNEQFF	TGTGCCAGCAGCGTAGGTGCCAGCGGGAGAGGCCGTTTGAATGAGCAGTTCTTC
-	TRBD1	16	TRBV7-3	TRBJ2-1	CASSPDAGTVYNEQFF	TGTGCCAGCAGCCCCGACGCCGGGACAGTATACAATGAGCAGTTCTTC
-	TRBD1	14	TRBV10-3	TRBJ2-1	CAISEDRGSNEQFF	TGTGCCATCAGTGAAGACAGGGGGTCAAATGAGCAGTTCTTC
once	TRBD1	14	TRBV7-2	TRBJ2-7	CASVLLQGAYEQYF	TGTGCCAGCGTTTTATTACAGGGGGCCTACGAGCAGTACTTC
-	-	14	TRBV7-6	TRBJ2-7	CASSLEGGSGEQYF	TGTGCCAGCAGCTTAGAAGGGGGATCGGGCGAGCAGTACTTC
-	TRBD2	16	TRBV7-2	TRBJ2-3	CASSPLWRGEADTQYF	TGTGCCAGCAGCCCCCTCTGGCGGGGGGAGGCAGATACGCAGTATTTT
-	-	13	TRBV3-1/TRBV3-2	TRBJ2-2	CASSPRDPGELFF	TGTGCCAGCAGCCCCAGGGATCCCGGGGAGCTGTTTTTT
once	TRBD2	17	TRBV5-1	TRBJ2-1	CASSLVGSGGAYNEQFF	TGCGCCAGCAGCTTGGTTGGTAGCGGGGGGGCCTACAATGAGCAGTTCTTC
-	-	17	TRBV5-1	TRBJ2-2	CASSTGVAGTNTGELFF	TGCGCCAGCAGCACCGGAGTGGCAGGGACGAACACCGGGGAGCTGTTTTTT
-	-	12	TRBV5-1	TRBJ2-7	CASSLPAEEQYF	TGCGCCAGCAGCTTACCCGCGGAGGAGCAGTACTTC
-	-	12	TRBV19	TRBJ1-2	CASSIGVGGYTF	TGTGCCAGTAGTATAGGAGTCGGTGGCTACACCTTC
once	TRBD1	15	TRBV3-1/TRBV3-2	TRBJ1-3	CASSQGQSTGNTIYF	TGTGCCAGCAGCCAGGGACAGAGTACTGGAAACACCATATATTTT
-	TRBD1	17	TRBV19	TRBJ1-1	CASSADRGTVMNTEAFF	TGTGCCAGTAGTGCAGACAGGGGGACAGTCATGAACACTGAAGCTTTCTTT
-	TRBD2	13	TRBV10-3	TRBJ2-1	CAASGTSFNEQFF	TGTGCCGCCTCCGGGACTAGTTTCAATGAGCAGTTCTTC
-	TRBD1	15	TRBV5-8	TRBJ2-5	CASSRQQQGWETQYF	TGTGCCAGCAGCAGACAACAACAGGGGTGGGAGACCCAGTACTTC
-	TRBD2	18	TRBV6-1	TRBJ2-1	CASSEGSWVAGANREQFF	TGTGCCAGCAGTGAAGGGAGTTGGGTAGCGGGAGCGAATCGCGAGCAGTTCTTC
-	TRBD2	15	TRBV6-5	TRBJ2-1	CASSYGQRGNNEQFF	TGTGCCAGCAGTTACGGGCAGCGGGGGAACAATGAGCAGTTCTTC
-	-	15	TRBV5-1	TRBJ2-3	CASSLRGQTTDTQYF	TGCGCCAGCAGCTTGCGTGGACAGACCACAGATACGCAGTATTTT
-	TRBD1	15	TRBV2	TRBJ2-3	CASSVQGARTDTQYF	TGTGCCAGCAGTGTGCAGGGGGCTAGGACAGATACGCAGTATTTT
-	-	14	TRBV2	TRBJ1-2	CASRGRAASYGYTF	TGTGCCAGCAGGGGGAGGGCGGCTTCCTATGGCTACACCTTC
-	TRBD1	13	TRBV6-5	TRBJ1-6	CASSYLADRALHF	TGTGCCAGCAGTTACCTCGCTGACAGGGCCCTCCACTTT
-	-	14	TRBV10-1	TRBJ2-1	CASSEGLVVGEQFF	TGCGCCAGCAGTGAGGGGCTGGTCGTTGGTGAGCAGTTCTTC
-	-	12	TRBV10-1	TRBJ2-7	CASSSQGYEQYF	TGCGCCAGCAGTTCTCAGGGCTACGAGCAGTACTTC
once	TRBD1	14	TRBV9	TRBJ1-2	CASSVDRQGYGYTF	TGTGCCAGCAGCGTAGACCGACAGGGCTATGGCTACACCTTC
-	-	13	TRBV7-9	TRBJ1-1	CASTGTLNTEAFF	TGTGCCAGCACAGGGACACTTAACACTGAAGCTTTCTTT
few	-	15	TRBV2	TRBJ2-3	CASRGTMAHTDTQYF	TGTGCCAGCAGGGGGACAATGGCACACACAGATACGCAGTATTTT
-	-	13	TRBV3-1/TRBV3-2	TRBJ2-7	CASSQASRYEQYF	TGTGCCAGCAGCCAAGCAAGCAGGTACGAGCAGTACTTC
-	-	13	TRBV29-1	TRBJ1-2	CSVALGTTGGYTF	TGCAGCGTTGCCTTAGGGACAACGGGGGGCTACACCTTC
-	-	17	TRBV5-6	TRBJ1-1	CASSLKLIDPGDTEAFF	TGTGCCAGCAGCTTGAAGCTCATCGACCCCGGGGACACTGAAGCTTTCTTT
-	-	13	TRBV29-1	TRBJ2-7	CSVESHRGGEQYF	TGCAGCGTTGAAAGCCACAGGGGAGGCGAGCAGTACTTC
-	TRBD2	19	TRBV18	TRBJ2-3	CASSPTGLAGGQRADTQYF	TGTGCCAGCTCACCCACCGGACTAGCGGGGGGGCAGCGCGCAGATACGCAGTATTTT
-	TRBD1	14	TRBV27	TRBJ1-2	CASSLGTGRGGYTF	TGTGCCAGCAGTTTAGGGACAGGGAGAGGAGGCTACACCTTC
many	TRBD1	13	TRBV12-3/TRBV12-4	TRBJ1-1	CAIRGQINTEAFF	TGTGCCATCCGGGGACAGATTAACACTGAAGCTTTCTTT
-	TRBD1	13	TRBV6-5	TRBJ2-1	CASSFLRGNEQFF	TGTGCCAGCAGTTTCCTCAGGGGGAATGAGCAGTTCTTC
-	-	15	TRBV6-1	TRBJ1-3	CASSEPGSAGNTIYF	TGTGCCAGCAGTGAACCAGGGTCGGCCGGAAACACCATATATTTT
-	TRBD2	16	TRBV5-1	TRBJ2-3	CASSLIRRRGTDTQYF	TGCGCCAGCAGCTTGATCCGGCGGCGGGGGACAGATACGCAGTATTTT
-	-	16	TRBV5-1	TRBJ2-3	CASSLGGAGSTDTQYF	TGCGCCAGCAGCTTGGGGGGCGCTGGCAGCACAGATACGCAGTATTTT
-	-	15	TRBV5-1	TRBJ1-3	CASSFGGPSGNTIYF	TGCGCCAGCAGCTTTGGGGGCCCCTCTGGAAACACCATATATTTT
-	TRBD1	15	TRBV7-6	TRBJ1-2	CASSLEGQALGGYTF	TGTGCCAGCAGCTTAGAAGGACAGGCCCTTGGTGGCTACACCTTC
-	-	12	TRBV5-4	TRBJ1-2	CASSLDSEGYTF	TGTGCCAGCAGCTTGGATTCGGAGGGCTACACCTTC
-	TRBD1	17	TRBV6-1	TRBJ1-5	CASSEVPGQTRNQPQHF	TGTGCCAGCAGTGAAGTTCCGGGACAGACCCGCAATCAGCCCCAGCATTTT
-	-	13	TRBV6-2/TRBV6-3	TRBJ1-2	CASSATSLDGYTF	TGTGCCAGCAGTGCGACATCCTTAGATGGCTACACCTTC
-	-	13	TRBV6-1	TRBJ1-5	CASSEAVRQPQHF	TGTGCCAGCAGTGAAGCGGTCCGGCAGCCCCAGCATTTT
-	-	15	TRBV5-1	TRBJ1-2	CASSPAGRINYGYTF	TGCGCCAGCAGCCCGGCGGGCAGGATTAACTATGGCTACACCTTC
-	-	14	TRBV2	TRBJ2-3	CASRIDTDTDTQYF	TGTGCCAGCAGGATCGACACAGACACAGATACGCAGTATTTT
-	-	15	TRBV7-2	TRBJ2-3	CASSSDFRGSDTQYF	TGTGCCAGCAGCTCGGACTTTCGGGGTTCCGATACGCAGTATTTT